The 23 T cell receptor beta chains in this list originate from one sample, sequenced in a study of a mutant IDH1 vaccine in newly diagnosed glioma. Antigen specificity for these receptors is unknown. This table comes from immunoSEQ multiplex PCR, and its TCRdb copy is limited to in-frame clones, with some not included. This sample has 30,000 to 35,000 clones, with more than 55% found just once. Time point: week 5, during vaccination. Each vaccine dose was 300 ug of mutant IDH1 20-mer peptide, with topical imiquimod. Sequenced here: PBMCs, sampled from a glioma patient whose treatment included an IDH1 peptide vaccine. The receptors shown here come from a woman aged 18-35 years with glioma.

The chain's CDR3 is CASRTLPGQGSDTQYF. CDR3 in DNA: TGTGCCAGCAGGACTCTTCCGGGACAGGGGTCCGATACGCAGTATTTT. The chain uses TRBV28 and TRBJ2-3; 10 bases map to TRBD1. The CDR3 is made up of 16 amino acids. The germline V gene encodes CDR1 MDHEN and CDR2 SYDVKM. Trimming at V came to 6 bases and at J to 6 bases, leaving 12 bases not matched to a gene.

The V gene is TRBV27, the J gene TRBJ2-6, with D possibly matching TRBD2 (6 bases). Trimming removed 2 bases at V and 4 bases at J, with 12 bases between. The CDR3 covers 16 residues. In germline, CDR1 is MNHEY, CDR2 SMNVEV (reference sequence). The CDR3 here is CASSLGFGSGANVLTF. DNA for the CDR3: TGTGCCAGCAGTTTAGGTTTCGGGAGCGGGGCCAACGTCCTGACTTTC.

The chain recombines TRBV30 with TRBJ1-4, with D unresolved. The CDR3 length is 13 residues. CDR1 is GTSNPN, CDR2 SVGIG, per germline (reference sequence). Trimming shortened V by 1 base and J by 8 bases, and 11 bases separated the two germline ends. The DNA for the CDR3 is TGTGCCTGGAGTGCATCCAGAGGGGAAAAACTGTTTTTT. Amino acids: CAWSASRGEKLFF.

This chain joins TRBV9 and TRBJ2-1; 8 bases are a match to TRBD1. Germline-derived CDR1 and CDR2 are SGDLS and YYNGEE. There are 16 residues in the CDR3. V lost 0 bases to trimming and J lost 6 bases; unmatched junction nucleotides: 8. This CDR3 is CASSVEWQGALNEQFF. The CDR3 nucleotides read TGTGCCAGCAGCGTAGAATGGCAGGGGGCGCTCAATGAGCAGTTCTTC.

A few counts support this clone. The V and J genes are TRBV4-1 and TRBJ1-6; TRBD1 is a possible D gene (5 bases). The V gene lost 1 base and the J gene lost 7 bases, with 8 bases spanning the gap. The CDR3 runs 14 residues. Germline V gene data show CDR1 as MGHRA and CDR2 as YSYEKL. CDR3 nucleotides: TGCGCCAGCAGCCAAGTGCCAGGGAATTCACCCCTCCACTTT. Protein: CASSQVPGNSPLHF.

The rearrangement uses TRBV4-1 and TRBJ2-1; D ambiguous. This CDR3 has 13 residues. Germline-derived CDR1 and CDR2 are MGHRA and YSYEKL. V shed 0 bases and J shed 10 bases, with 10 bases lying between them. The CDR3 DNA follows: TGCGCCAGCAGCCAAGAAATTGGACGGGAGCAGTTCTTC. Translation: CASSQEIGREQFF.

The chain recombines TRBV7-9 with TRBJ2-1, with D possibly matching TRBD1 (7 bases). The germline gives CDR1 SEHNR, CDR2 FQNEAQ (reference sequence). The CDR3 sequence is 14 residues long. Trimming cost V 5 bases and J 8 bases, with 16 bases left between them. CDR3 region: CASSHRGPGDEQFF. The CDR3 nucleotides are TGTGCCAGCAGCCACAGGGGTCCGGGGGATGAGCAGTTCTTC.

The chain is built from TRBV6-5 and TRBJ1-2; 12 bases agree with TRBD1. Germline values: CDR1 MNHEY, CDR2 SVGAGI. V lost 6 bases, J lost 7 bases, and 3 bases stayed unmatched. This CDR3 contains 13 residues. CDR3 sequence (DNA): TGTGCCAGCAGCGTGGGACAGGGGGCTGGCTACACCTTC. This codes for CASSVGQGAGYTF.

The rearrangement joins TRBV7-9 to TRBJ1-1; D is undetermined. This CDR3 has 14 amino acids. The germline V gene has CDR1 SEHNR and CDR2 FQNEAQ (reference sequence). V gave up 0 bases and J gave up 2 bases, with 7 bases separating them. CDR3: CASSLAEFNTEAFF. The CDR3 DNA follows: TGTGCCAGCAGCTTAGCAGAATTCAACACTGAAGCTTTCTTT. The full variable domain, in which reference TRBV7-9 and TRBJ1-1 provide the parts outside the CDR3, is DTGVSQNPRHKITKRGQNVTFRCDPISEHNRLYWYRQTLGQGPEFLTYFQNEAQLEKSRLLSDRFSAERPKGSFSTLEIQRTEQGDSAMYLCASSLAEFNTEAFFGQGTRLTVV.

The chain has TRBV7-9 and TRBJ1-1; TRBD1 matches 7 bases. The CDR3 contains 13 residues. The junction had 6 bases not matched to a gene; V was cut back by 0 bases and J by 11 bases. Germline assignment: CDR1 SEHNR and CDR2 FQNEAQ (reference sequence). CDR3 amino acids: CASSLAGDRDAFF. For the CDR3, the DNA is TGTGCCAGCAGCTTAGCGGGAGACAGGGATGCTTTCTTT.

There are a few counts of this clone. The chain is built from TRBV30 and TRBJ1-5; D call uncertain. The length of the CDR3 is 16 residues. Germline loops: CDR1 GTSNPN, CDR2 SVGIG (reference sequence). V was shortened by 0 bases and J by 6 bases, with 18 bases between the two germline ends. In DNA form, the CDR3 reads TGTGCCTGGAGTGTTTACGGTGTCTTCGGTTCTCAGCCCCAGCATTTT. Protein: CAWSVYGVFGSQPQHF.

This clone was detected only a few times. The chain has TRBV7-9 and TRBJ1-3, with no clear D. The CDR3 contains 15 residues. The germline V gene encodes CDR1 SEHNR and CDR2 FQNEAQ (reference sequence). Deletions cut 5 bases from V and 0 bases from J, with 11 bases between. In DNA form, the CDR3 reads TGTGCCAGCAGCCGCTCAGAGTTCTCTGGAAACACCATATATTTT. This translates into CASSRSEFSGNTIYF. Looking up the rest from reference TRBV7-9 and TRBJ1-3 gives the full variable domain: DTGVSQNPRHKITKRGQNVTFRCDPISEHNRLYWYRQTLGQGPEFLTYFQNEAQLEKSRLLSDRFSAERPKGSFSTLEIQRTEQGDSAMYLCASSRSEFSGNTIYFGEGSWLTVV.

The chain's CDR3 is CASSPQMNTEAFF. The CDR3 DNA reads as TGTGCCAGCAGTCCACAGATGAACACTGAAGCTTTCTTT. The chain has TRBV27 and TRBJ1-1; no clear D gene. This CDR3 has 13 amino acids. V lost 5 bases to trimming and J lost 0 bases, with 7 bases between them. The germline V gene encodes CDR1 MNHEY and CDR2 SMNVEV (reference sequence).

The genes are TRBV5-4 and TRBJ2-5; 11 positions match TRBD2. The CDR3 has 15 amino acids. Germline V gives CDR1 SGHNT, CDR2 YYREEE (reference sequence). V trimming: 1 base; J trimming: 4 bases; junction bases outside the gene matches: 3. The CDR3 nucleotides are TGTGCCAGCAGCTTGTCAACTAGCGGGGGAGAGACCCAGTACTTC. This gives the protein CASSLSTSGGETQYF.

The chain uses TRBV19 and TRBJ2-6; D possibly uses TRBD1 or TRBD2 (5 bases each). Germline values: CDR1 LNHDA, CDR2 SQIVND (reference sequence). This CDR3 is built from 14 residues. V was cut by 3 bases and J by 15 bases, with 18 bases left in between. As DNA, the CDR3 is TGTGCCAGTAGTATGAACCAGGGACCAAGGACCCTGACTTTC. Translating it yields CASSMNQGPRTLTF.

This clone was counted once. The rearrangement joins TRBV27 to TRBJ2-1; D may be TRBD2 (6 bases). This CDR3 spans 13 amino acids. CDR1 is MNHEY, CDR2 SMNVEV, per germline (reference sequence). Trimming stripped 3 bases from V and 13 bases from J, with 16 bases between. CDR3 sequence reads: CASSFLHGDSQFF. CDR3 nucleotides: TGTGCCAGCAGTTTTTTACACGGGGACTCCCAGTTCTTC.

This clone was found a few times. This chain links TRBV7-6 with TRBJ1-5; possible D gene TRBD1, 5 bases. The CDR3 is made up of 16 amino acids. Germline assignment: CDR1 SGHVS and CDR2 FNYEAQ. The germline V and J ends were trimmed by 1 base and 2 bases, with 12 bases remaining between them. CDR3 bases: TGTGCCAGCAGCTTAGATCGGGACGGTCGCAATCAGCCCCAGCATTTT. Its translation is CASSLDRDGRNQPQHF.

Notes on this clone: The sample contains more than one DNA sequence encoding this CDR3. V and J are TRBV18 and TRBJ2-5, with 10 bases matching TRBD2. Unmatched junction bases numbered 2, after V lost 0 bases and J lost 1 base. The CDR3 is made up of 16 amino acids. Looked up from germline, CDR1 is KGHSH and CDR2 is LQKENI. The CDR3 DNA follows: TGTGCCAGCTCACCACCGACTAGCGGGCGCCAAGAGACCCAGTACTTC. As protein: CASSPPTSGRQETQYF.

V usage is TRBV4-1 and J usage is TRBJ1-4, with D unclear. CDR1 is MGHRA and CDR2 is YSYEKL in the germline V gene. The CDR3 extends over 17 amino acids. Between the trimmed V and J ends, which lost 4 bases and 3 bases, there was a span of 18 bases. This CDR3 is CASSRPLAGLANEKLFF. The CDR3 DNA sequence: TGCGCCAGCAGCCGGCCCCTTGCTGGGTTAGCTAATGAAAAACTGTTTTTT.

This chain joins TRBV7-6 and TRBJ2-5, with 7 positions matching TRBD1. The CDR3 covers 14 residues. Germline V gene data show CDR1 as SGHVS and CDR2 as FNYEAQ. With V trimmed by 4 bases and J by 3 bases, 5 bases remained unmatched. The CDR3 DNA follows: TGTGCCAGCAGCTCTTACGGGACAGAAGAGACCCAGTACTTC. This encodes CASSSYGTEETQYF.

This clone has more than one count but fewer than ten. This chain joins TRBV10-3 and TRBJ2-7, with D uncertain. Germline lookup yields CDR1 ENHRY and CDR2 SYGVKD. This CDR3 is 13 amino acids long. V gave up 0 bases and J gave up 7 bases, with 10 bases separating them. The CDR3 sequence is CAISESTGPEQYF. The CDR3 nucleotides are TGTGCCATCAGTGAGTCGACTGGGCCGGAGCAGTACTTC.

The chain recombines TRBV6-5 with TRBJ2-7; 9 bases match TRBD1. V lost 4 bases, J lost 3 bases, and 10 bases stayed unmatched. There are 16 residues in the CDR3. The germline V gene has CDR1 MNHEY and CDR2 SVGAGI. The CDR3 nucleotides read TGTGCCAGCAGTTTTGCGAAGGGACAGGGACTCTACGAGCAGTACTTC. Amino acids: CASSFAKGQGLYEQYF.

The sample holds a few counts of this clone. The V call is TRBV5-1, the J call TRBJ1-2; TRBD1 matches 7 bases. CDR1 SGHRS and CDR2 YFSETQ come from the germline V gene. The CDR3 loop spans 13 amino acids. The V and J ends lost 4 bases and 6 bases, in that order; junction bases with no gene match: 6. DNA for the CDR3: TGCGCCAGCAGCCAAATGACAGGGAATGGCTACACCTTC. This codes for CASSQMTGNGYTF.